This T cell receptor beta chain was observed in a study of cytomegalovirus exposure and HLA in healthy donors. With respect to this clone: Antigen specificity is unknown.

Trimming left V 0 bases short and J 3 bases short, with 8 bases between. The length of the CDR3 is 14 residues. The germline V gene has CDR1 SGHRS and CDR2 YFSETQ. The study ran its PCR with 60 Vbeta and 13 Jbeta primers. TCRdb keeps only in-frame clones here, not all; method: immunoSEQ multiplex PCR. The data hold 200,000 or so clones, with 78% observed a single time. Study results and limitations: After further analysis at a later stage, 16,951 TCR beta sequences were associated with HLA alleles at 0.05 false discovery rate. Listed as cytomegalovirus-associated were over 150 TCR beta chains. A cluster of highly shared sequence variants was likely a sequencing artifact.

This sequence joins TRBV5-1 and TRBJ2-3; D is uncertain. The source material was PBMCs. This receptor was obtained from a woman under 40 in good health and CMV-seropositive. CDR3 sequence: CASSLAPPTDTQYF. CDR3 sequence (DNA): TGCGCCAGCAGCTTGGCCCCCCCTACAGATACGCAGTATTTT.